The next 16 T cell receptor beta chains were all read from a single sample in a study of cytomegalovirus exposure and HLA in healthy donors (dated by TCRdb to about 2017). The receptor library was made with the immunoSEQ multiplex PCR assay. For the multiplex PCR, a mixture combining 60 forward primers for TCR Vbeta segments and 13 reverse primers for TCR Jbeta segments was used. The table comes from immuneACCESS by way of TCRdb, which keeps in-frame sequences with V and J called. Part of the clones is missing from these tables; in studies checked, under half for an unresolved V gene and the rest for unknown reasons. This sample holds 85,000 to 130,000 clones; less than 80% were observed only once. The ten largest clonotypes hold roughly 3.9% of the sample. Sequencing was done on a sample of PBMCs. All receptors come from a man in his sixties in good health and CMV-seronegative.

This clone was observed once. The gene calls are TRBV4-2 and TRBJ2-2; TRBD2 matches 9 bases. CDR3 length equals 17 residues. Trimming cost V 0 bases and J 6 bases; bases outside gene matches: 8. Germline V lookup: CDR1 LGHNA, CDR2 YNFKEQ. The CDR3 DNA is TGTGCCAGCAGCCAAGATGTCGGGACTAGCAAATCCGGGGAGCTGTTTTTT. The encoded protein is CASSQDVGTSKSGELFF.

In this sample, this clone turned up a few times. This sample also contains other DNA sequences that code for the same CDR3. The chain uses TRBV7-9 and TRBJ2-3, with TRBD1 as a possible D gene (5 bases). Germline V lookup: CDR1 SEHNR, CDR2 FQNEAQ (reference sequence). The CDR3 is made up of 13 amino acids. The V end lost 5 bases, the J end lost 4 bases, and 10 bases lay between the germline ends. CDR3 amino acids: CASSPRGPDTQYF. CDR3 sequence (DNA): TGTGCCAGCAGCCCTAGGGGCCCAGATACGCAGTATTTT.

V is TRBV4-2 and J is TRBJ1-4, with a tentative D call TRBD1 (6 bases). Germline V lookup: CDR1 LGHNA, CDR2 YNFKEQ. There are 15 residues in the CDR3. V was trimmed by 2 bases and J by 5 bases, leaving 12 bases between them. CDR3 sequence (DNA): TGTGCCAGCAGCCAAAATGGGACACCCAATGAAAAACTGTTTTTT. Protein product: CASSQNGTPNEKLFF.

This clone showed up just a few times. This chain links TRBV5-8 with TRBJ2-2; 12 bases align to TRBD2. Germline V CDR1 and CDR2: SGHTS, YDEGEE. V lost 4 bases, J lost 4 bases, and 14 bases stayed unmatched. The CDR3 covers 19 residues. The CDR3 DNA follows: TGTGCCAGCAGCAAAAGGAGCACTAGCGGGGGGATCCTCACCGGGGAGCTGTTTTTT. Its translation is CASSKRSTSGGILTGELFF.

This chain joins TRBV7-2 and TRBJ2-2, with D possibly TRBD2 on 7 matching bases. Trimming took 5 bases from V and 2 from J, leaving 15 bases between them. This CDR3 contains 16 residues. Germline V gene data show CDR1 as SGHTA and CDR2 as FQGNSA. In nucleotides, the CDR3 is TGTGCCAGCAGCCGGAGGGGGGGAGCAAACACCGGGGAGCTGTTTTTT. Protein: CASSRRGGANTGELFF.

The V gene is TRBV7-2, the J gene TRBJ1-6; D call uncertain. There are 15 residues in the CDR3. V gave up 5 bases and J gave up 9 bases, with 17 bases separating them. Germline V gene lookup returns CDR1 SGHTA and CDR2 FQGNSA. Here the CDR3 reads CASSPPGRAGSPLHF. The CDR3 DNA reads TGTGCCAGCAGCCCCCCGGGGAGGGCCGGTTCACCCCTCCACTTT. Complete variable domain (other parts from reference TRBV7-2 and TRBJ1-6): GAGVSQSPSNKVTEKGKDVELRCDPISGHTALYWYRQSLGQGLEFLIYFQGNSAPDKSGLPSDRFSAERTGGSVSTLTIQRTQQEDSAVYLCASSPPGRAGSPLHFGNGTRLTVT.

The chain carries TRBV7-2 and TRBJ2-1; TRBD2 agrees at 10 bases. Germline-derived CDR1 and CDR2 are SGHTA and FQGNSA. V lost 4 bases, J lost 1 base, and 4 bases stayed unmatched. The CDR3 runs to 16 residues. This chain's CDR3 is CASSSHSGGSYNEQFF. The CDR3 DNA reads TGTGCCAGCAGCTCCCATAGCGGGGGGTCCTACAATGAGCAGTTCTTC.

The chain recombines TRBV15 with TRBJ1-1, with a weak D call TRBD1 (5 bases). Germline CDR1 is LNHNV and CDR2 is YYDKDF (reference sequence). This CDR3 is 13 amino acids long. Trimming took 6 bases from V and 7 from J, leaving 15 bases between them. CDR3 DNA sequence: TGTGCCACCAGACAGCGGGTTGGGGGTGAAGCTTTCTTT. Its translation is CATRQRVGGEAFF.

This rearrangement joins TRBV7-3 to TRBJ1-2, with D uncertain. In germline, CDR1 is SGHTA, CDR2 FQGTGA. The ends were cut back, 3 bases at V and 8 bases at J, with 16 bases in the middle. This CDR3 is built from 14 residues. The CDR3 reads CASSLTPTFRGYTF. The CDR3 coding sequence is TGTGCCAGCAGCTTGACACCTACTTTCCGGGGCTACACCTTC.

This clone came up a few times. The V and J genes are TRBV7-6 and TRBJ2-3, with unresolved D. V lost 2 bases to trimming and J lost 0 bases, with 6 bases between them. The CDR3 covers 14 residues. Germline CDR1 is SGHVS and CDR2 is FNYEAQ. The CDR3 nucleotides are TGTGCCAGCAGCTTAACCAGTAGCACAGATACGCAGTATTTT. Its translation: CASSLTSSTDTQYF.

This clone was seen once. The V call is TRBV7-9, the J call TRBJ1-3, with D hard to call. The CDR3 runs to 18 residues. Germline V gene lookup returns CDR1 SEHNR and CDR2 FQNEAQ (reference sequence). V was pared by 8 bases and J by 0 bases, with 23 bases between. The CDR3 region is CASQQLTLHGSSGNTIYF. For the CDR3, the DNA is TGTGCCAGCCAGCAGCTCACCTTACACGGGAGCTCTGGAAACACCATATATTTT.

The CDR3 loop reads CASSPGVAGDETQYF. The CDR3 DNA sequence: TGTGCCAGCTCACCAGGGGTAGCGGGGGACGAGACCCAGTACTTC. The V and J genes are TRBV18 and TRBJ2-5; TRBD2 aligns across 9 bases. This CDR3 has 15 residues. V dropped 2 bases and J dropped 5; count of bases not matched to a gene: 6. CDR1 is KGHSH and CDR2 is LQKENI in the germline V gene.

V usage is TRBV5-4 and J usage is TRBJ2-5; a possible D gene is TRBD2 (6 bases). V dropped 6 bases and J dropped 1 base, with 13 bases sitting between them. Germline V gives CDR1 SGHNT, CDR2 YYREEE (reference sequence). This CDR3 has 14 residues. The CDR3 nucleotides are TGTGCCAGCAAGTTGGGGACTGCCCAAGAGACCCAGTACTTC. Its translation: CASKLGTAQETQYF.

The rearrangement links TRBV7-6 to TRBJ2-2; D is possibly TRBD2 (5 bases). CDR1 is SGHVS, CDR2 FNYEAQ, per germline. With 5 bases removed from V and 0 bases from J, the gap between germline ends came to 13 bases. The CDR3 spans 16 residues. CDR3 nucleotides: TGTGCCAGCAGCCCCCGGACGGGAACGAACACCGGGGAGCTGTTTTTT. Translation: CASSPRTGTNTGELFF.

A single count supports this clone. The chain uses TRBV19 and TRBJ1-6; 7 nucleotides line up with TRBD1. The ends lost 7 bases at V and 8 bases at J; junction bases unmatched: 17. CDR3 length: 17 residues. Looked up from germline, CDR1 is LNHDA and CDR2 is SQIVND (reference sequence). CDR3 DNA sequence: TGTGCCAGTAACATAAAAGACAGGGCCGGCCTTGATTCACCCCTCCACTTT. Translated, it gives CASNIKDRAGLDSPLHF.

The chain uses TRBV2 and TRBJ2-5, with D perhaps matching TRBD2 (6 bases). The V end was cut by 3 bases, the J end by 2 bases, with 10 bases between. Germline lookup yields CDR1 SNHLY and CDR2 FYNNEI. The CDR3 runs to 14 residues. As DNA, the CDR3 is TGTGCCAGCAGTGAGGGTGGGGGGCAAGAGACCCAGTACTTC. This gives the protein CASSEGGGQETQYF.